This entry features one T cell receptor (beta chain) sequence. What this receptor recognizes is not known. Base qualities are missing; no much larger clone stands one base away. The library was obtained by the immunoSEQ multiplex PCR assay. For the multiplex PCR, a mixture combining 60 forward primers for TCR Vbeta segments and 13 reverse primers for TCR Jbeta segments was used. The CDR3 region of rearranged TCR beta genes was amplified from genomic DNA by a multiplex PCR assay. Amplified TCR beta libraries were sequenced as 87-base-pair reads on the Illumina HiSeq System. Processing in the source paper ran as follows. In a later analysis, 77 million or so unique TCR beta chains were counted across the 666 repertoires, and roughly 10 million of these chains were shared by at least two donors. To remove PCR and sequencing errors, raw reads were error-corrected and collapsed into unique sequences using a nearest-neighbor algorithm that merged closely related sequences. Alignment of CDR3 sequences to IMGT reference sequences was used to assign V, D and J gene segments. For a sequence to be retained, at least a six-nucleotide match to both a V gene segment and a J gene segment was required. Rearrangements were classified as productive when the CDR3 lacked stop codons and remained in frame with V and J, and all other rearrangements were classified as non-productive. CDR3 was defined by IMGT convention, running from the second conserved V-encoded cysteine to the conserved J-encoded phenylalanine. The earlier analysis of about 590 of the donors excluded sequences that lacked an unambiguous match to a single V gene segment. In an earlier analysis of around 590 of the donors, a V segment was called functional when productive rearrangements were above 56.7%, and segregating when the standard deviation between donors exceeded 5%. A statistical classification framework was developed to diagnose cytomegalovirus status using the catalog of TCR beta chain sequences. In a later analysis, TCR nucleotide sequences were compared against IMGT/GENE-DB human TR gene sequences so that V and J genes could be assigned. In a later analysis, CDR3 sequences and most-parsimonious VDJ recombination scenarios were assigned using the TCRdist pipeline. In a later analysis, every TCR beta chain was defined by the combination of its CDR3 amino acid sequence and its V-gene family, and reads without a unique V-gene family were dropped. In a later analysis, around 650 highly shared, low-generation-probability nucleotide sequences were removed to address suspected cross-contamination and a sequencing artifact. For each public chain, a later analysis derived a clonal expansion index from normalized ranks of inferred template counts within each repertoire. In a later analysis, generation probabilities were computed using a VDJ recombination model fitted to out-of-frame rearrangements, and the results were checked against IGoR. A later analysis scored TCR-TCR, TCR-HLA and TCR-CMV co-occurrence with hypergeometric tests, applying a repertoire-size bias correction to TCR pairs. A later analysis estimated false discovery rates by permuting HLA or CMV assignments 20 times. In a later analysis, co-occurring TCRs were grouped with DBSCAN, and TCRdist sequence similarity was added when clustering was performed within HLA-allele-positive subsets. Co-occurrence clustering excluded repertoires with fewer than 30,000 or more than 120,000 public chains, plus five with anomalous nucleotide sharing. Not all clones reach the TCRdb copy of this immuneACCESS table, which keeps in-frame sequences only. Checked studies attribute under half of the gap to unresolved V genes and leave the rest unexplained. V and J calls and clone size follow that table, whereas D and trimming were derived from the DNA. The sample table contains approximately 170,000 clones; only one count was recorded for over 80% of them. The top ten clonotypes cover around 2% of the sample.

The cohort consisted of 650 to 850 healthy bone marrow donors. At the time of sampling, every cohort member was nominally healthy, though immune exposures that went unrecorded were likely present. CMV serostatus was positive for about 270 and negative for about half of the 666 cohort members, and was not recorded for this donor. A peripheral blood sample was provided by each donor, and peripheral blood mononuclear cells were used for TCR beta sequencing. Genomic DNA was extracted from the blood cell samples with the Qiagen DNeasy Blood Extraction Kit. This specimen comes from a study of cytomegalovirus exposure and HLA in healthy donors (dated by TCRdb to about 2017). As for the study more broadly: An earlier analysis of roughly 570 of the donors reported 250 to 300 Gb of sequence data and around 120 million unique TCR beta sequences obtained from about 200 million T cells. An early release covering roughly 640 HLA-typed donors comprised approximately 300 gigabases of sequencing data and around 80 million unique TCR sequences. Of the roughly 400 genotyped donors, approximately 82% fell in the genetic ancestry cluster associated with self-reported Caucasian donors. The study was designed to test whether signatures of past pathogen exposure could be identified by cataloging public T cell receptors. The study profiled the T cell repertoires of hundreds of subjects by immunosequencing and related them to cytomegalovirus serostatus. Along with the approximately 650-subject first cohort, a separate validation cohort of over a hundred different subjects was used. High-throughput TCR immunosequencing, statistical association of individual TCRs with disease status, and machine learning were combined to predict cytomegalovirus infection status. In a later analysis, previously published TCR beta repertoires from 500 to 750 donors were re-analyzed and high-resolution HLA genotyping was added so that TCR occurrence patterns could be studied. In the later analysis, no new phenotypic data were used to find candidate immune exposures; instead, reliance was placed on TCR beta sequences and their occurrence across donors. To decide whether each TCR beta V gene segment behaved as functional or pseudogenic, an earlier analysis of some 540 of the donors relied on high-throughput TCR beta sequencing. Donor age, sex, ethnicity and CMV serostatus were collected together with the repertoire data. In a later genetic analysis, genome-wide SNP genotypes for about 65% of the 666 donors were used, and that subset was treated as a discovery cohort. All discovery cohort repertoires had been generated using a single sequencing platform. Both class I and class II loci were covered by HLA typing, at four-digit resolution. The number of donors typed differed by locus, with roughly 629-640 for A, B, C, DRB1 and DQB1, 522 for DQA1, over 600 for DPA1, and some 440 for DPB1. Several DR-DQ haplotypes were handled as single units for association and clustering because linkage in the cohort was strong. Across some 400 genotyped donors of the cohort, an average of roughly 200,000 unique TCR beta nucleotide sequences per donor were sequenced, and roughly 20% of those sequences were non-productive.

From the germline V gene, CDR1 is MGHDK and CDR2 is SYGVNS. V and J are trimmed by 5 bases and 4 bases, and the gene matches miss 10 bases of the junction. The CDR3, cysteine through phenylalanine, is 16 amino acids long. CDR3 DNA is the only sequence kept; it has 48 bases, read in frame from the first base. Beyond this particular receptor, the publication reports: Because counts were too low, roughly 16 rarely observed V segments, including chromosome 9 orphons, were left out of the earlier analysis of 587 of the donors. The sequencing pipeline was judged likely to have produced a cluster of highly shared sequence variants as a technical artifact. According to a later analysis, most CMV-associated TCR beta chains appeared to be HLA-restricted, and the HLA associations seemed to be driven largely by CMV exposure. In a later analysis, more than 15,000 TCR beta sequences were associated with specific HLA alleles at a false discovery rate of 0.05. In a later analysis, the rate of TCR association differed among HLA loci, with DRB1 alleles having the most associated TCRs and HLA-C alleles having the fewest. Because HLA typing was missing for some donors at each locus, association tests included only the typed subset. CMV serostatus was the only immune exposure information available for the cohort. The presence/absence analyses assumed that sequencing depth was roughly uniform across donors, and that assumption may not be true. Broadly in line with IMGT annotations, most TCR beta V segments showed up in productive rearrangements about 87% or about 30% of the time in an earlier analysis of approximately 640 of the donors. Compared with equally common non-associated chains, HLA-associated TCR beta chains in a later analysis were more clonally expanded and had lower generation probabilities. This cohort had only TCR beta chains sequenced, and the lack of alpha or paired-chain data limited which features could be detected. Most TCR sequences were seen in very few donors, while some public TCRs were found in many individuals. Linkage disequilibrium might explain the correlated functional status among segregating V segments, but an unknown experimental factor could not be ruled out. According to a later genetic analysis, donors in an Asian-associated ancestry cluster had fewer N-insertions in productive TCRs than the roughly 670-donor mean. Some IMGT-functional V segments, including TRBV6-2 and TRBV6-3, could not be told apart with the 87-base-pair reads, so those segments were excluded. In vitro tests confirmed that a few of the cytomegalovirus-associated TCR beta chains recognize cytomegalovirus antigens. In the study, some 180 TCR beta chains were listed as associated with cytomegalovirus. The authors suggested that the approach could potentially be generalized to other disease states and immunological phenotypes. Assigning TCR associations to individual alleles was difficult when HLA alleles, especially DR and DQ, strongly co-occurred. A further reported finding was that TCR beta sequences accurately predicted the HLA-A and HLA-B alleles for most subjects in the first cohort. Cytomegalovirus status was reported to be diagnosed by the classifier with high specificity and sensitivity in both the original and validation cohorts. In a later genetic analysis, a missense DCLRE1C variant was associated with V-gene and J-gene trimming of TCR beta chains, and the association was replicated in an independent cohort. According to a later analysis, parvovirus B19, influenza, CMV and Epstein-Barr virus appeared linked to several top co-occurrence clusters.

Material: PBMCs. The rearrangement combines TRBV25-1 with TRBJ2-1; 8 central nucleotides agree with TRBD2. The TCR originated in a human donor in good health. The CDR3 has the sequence CASSLSGTSLYNEQFF. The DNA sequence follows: TGTGCCAGCAGTCTTTCCGGGACTAGTCTTTACAATGAGCAGTTCTTC.